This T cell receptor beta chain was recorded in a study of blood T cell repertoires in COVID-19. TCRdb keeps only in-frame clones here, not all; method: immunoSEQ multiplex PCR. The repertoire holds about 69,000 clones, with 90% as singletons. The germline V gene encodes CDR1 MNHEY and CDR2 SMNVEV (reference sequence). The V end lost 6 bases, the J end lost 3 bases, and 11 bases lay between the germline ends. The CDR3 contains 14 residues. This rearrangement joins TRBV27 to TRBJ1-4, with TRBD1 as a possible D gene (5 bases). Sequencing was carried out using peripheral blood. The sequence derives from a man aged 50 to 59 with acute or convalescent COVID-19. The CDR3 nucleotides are TGTGCCAGCAGACTGCAGGGTGCTAATGAAAAACTGTTTTTT. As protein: CASRLQGANEKLFF.